These 8 T cell receptor beta chains were sequenced from one sample in a study of CD8 T cells in ankylosing spondylitis. A single record per CDR3 protein comes from TCRdb applying MiXCR to the 5' RACE reads. The sample records under 300,000 distinct CDR3 sequences, around a tenth being singletons. The sample taken for sequencing was blood, either unsorted or a sorted T cell fraction (not recorded which). The receptor set was obtained from a male donor with ankylosing spondylitis or in good health (not recorded which).

The table lists this clonotype with many counts. V and J are TRBV20-1 and TRBJ1-4, with D uncertain. CDR1 is DFQATT, CDR2 SNEGSKA, per germline (reference sequence). The CDR3 covers 13 residues. Trimming took 3 bases from V and 10 from J, leaving 15 bases between them. CDR3 loop: CSASPRRNRKLFF. Here the CDR3 DNA reads TGCAGTGCTAGCCCGCGGCGGAACAGAAAACTGTTTTTT.

The chain recombines TRBV2 with TRBJ1-6; the D gene is possibly TRBD1 (5 bases). Deletions cut 7 bases from V and 4 bases from J, with 14 bases between. The CDR3 sequence is 15 residues long. The germline CDR1 and CDR2 sequences are SNHLY and FYNNEI. The CDR3: CASITDGGYNSPLHF. In DNA, the CDR3 is TGTGCCAGCATCACGGACGGGGGATATAATTCACCCCTCCACTTT.

The CDR3 here is CASSWGPAGDSYEQYF. CDR3 sequence (DNA): TGCGCCAGCAGCTGGGGTCCAGCGGGGGACTCCTACGAGCAGTACTTC. V usage is TRBV5-1 and J usage is TRBJ2-7, with 8 positions matching TRBD2. The germline V gene has CDR1 SGHRS and CDR2 YFSETQ. V shed 3 bases and J 0 bases; nucleotides not matched to a gene: 8. The CDR3 runs to 16 residues. Full variable domain (rest looked up from reference TRBV5-1 and TRBJ2-7): KAGVTQTPRYLIKTRGQQVTLSCSPISGHRSVSWYQQTPGQGLQFLFEYFSETQRNKGNFPGRFSGRQFSNSRSEMNVSTLELGDSALYLCASSWGPAGDSYEQYFGPGTRLTVT.

This clonotype came up many times. V is TRBV11-2 and J is TRBJ2-3; possibly TRBD2 for D (7 bases). The CDR3 covers 15 residues. Trimming took 5 bases from V and 5 from J, leaving 17 bases between them. Germline V gene sequence: CDR1 SGHAT, CDR2 FQNNGV. The CDR3 loop is CASSQGEGDLDTQYF. CDR3 DNA: TGTGCCAGCAGCCAAGGGGAGGGGGATCTAGATACGCAGTATTTT.

This clonotype came up many times. The rearrangement links TRBV10-3 to TRBJ2-5; D gene unclear. The germline V gene encodes CDR1 ENHRY and CDR2 SYGVKD. The CDR3 length is 14 residues. Trimming took 0 bases from V and 7 from J, leaving 12 bases between them. Here the CDR3 DNA reads TGTGCCATCAGTGAGTCGACCGGGTCGGGGACCCAGTACTTC. Its protein product is CAISESTGSGTQYF.

This sequence joins TRBV21-1 and TRBJ2-2; TRBD2 was called by the table and not checked on the DNA. TRBV21-1 is an annotated pseudogene. CDR3 length: 18 residues. CDR3 sequence reads: CASSKAGLAGRETPELFF. The CDR3 DNA sequence: TGTGCCAGCAGCAAAGCTGGACTAGCGGGACGAGAGACGCCGGAGCTGTTTTTT.

In this sample, this clonotype turned up many times. The rearrangement joins TRBV7-3 to TRBJ1-1, with D unclear. Between the trimmed V and J ends, which lost 5 bases and 2 bases, there was a span of 15 bases. In germline, CDR1 is SGHTA, CDR2 FQGTGA. The CDR3 is 15 residues long. The CDR3 loop is CASSLAGGTNTEAFF. CDR3 nucleotides: TGTGCCAGCAGCCTCGCAGGCGGAACTAACACTGAAGCTTTCTTT.

This clonotype appeared a few times. This rearrangement joins TRBV7-3 to TRBJ2-2; no reliable D call. V lost 5 bases and J lost 2, with 15 bases in between. The CDR3 extends over 16 amino acids. Germline V CDR1 and CDR2: SGHTA, FQGTGA. The CDR3 DNA reads TGTGCCAGCAGCCCCCCGGGTCAGATAAACACCGGGGAGCTGTTTTTT. Translated, it gives CASSPPGQINTGELFF.